This TCR beta chain is from a study of cytomegalovirus exposure and HLA in healthy donors. Study-level findings and limits: TCR beta V segments were, for the most part, productive about 87% or about 30% of the time in an earlier analysis. Later, an analysis found that common viral pathogens appeared to be linked with several of the most significant clusters. Judged likely to be a sequencing artifact was a cluster of highly shared sequence variants.

Primers for the PCR totalled 60 Vbeta and 13 Jbeta. Original processing notes: An analysis that came later counted 80 million or so unique TCR beta chains, about 10 million shared. Data came from immunoSEQ multiplex PCR; TCRdb stores just in-frame clones and leaves some out. That table supplies the V and J calls and clone size; D and trimming were determined from the DNA. This table has 150,000 or so clones, around 75% appearing once. The table lists this clone with a count of one. The antigen remains unidentified. The germline V gene has CDR1 SEHNR and CDR2 FQNEAQ (reference sequence). The CDR3 is 19 amino acids. Unmatched junction bases numbered 16, after V lost 6 bases and J lost 2 bases.

The TCR originated in a man between 18 and 29 years old in good health and CMV-seropositive. Sequencing used PBMCs. J is TRBJ1-4 and V is TRBV7-9; 9 bases match TRBD1. CDR3 in DNA: TGTGCCAGCAGTCTTACCCTTACAGGGGGCCCGCTTACTAATGAAAAACTGTTTTTT. It is translated as CASSLTLTGGPLTNEKLFF.